The 21 T cell receptor beta chains presented below share a single source sample, sequenced in a study of cytomegalovirus exposure and HLA in healthy donors. PCR used 60 Vbeta primers and 13 Jbeta primers. Measured with immunoSEQ multiplex PCR; TCRdb has only the in-frame clones, and not every one. The sample records roughly 160,000 clones, 65% to 85% being singletons. Sequenced material: PBMCs. The receptors were sampled from a woman in her forties or fifties in good health and CMV-seropositive.

For this clone: One end of the junction does not line up with germline, which may come from a read error. The chain employs TRBV7-2 and TRBJ2-6; D is possibly TRBD1 (5 bases). This CDR3 is built from 16 residues. From germline, CDR1 is SGHTA and CDR2 FQGNSA. CDR3 sequence reads: CASSPQSLSGANGLTF. Here the CDR3 DNA reads TGTGCCAGCAGCCCCCAAAGCCTATCTGGGGCCAACGGCCTGACTTTC.

The CDR3 DNA reads TGTGCCAGTAGCCCCTCACAGAGGGAGGGTAGATCACCCCTCCACTTT. It specifies CASSPSQREGRSPLHF. The rearrangement links TRBV19 to TRBJ1-6, with D uncertain. CDR3 size: 16 residues. The germline V and J ends were trimmed by 6 bases and 10 bases, with 22 bases remaining between them. CDR1 and CDR2 from the germline V gene are LNHDA and SQIVND (reference sequence).

About this clone: Other nucleotide sequences from this sample produce the same CDR3. The chain links TRBV5-1 to TRBJ1-1, with TRBD1 as a possible D gene (5 bases). V was trimmed by 1 base and J by 3 bases, leaving 7 bases between them. Germline loops: CDR1 SGHRS, CDR2 YFSETQ. The CDR3 has 13 amino acids. The CDR3 here is CASSLTGDTEAFF. The CDR3 DNA sequence: TGCGCCAGCAGCTTGACAGGAGACACTGAAGCTTTCTTT.

The chain joins TRBV6-6 to TRBJ1-2; maybe TRBD1 (5 bases). Germline V lookup: CDR1 MNHNY, CDR2 SVGAGI (reference sequence). V was pared by 3 bases and J by 2 bases, with 10 bases between. The CDR3 extends over 14 amino acids. CDR3 sequence reads: CASSYTSGNYGYTF. CDR3 sequence (DNA): TGTGCCAGCAGTTATACCTCAGGGAACTATGGCTACACCTTC.

This clone has just a few counts. V is TRBV15 and J is TRBJ2-7, with D possibly matching TRBD2 (5 bases). Germline V gene sequence: CDR1 LNHNV, CDR2 YYDKDF (reference sequence). Trimming stripped 1 base from V and 2 bases from J, with 30 bases between. This CDR3 has 21 residues. The CDR3 sequence: CATSRALDTGGRRRWAYEQYF. The CDR3 DNA reads TGTGCCACCAGCAGAGCCTTAGACACCGGCGGGCGACGGCGCTGGGCCTACGAGCAGTACTTC. The full variable domain, completed using reference TRBV15 and TRBJ2-7, is DAMVIQNPRYQVTQFGKPVTLSCSQTLNHNVMYWYQQKSSQAPKLLFHYYDKDFNNEADTPDNFQSRRPNTSFCFLDIRSPGLGDTAMYLCATSRALDTGGRRRWAYEQYFGPGTRLTVT.

The chain employs TRBV7-6 and TRBJ1-5, with no clear D. Trimming shortened V by 1 base and J by 7 bases, and 8 bases separated the two germline ends. Germline V gene data show CDR1 as SGHVS and CDR2 as FNYEAQ. The CDR3 has 13 residues. The CDR3 region is CASSLVEGQPQHF. CDR3 bases: TGTGCCAGCAGCTTAGTCGAGGGCCAGCCCCAGCATTTT.

This clone was seen only a few times. The chain uses TRBV9 and TRBJ1-2; D is undetermined. CDR1 is SGDLS and CDR2 is YYNGEE in the germline V gene. V was shortened by 3 bases and J by 3 bases, with 12 bases between the two germline ends. The CDR3 length is 14 residues. The CDR3 nucleotides read TGTGCCAGCAGCGCCTCATTCGGGGACTATGGCTACACCTTC. Translated: CASSASFGDYGYTF.

This chain links TRBV23-1 with TRBJ2-3; 7 bases align to TRBD2. TRBV23-1 is an ORF, with its function uncertain. V was clipped by 0 bases and J by 0 bases; unmatched bases: 12. The CDR3 is 19 residues long. The CDR3 loop is CASSQSTPSGARSTDTQYF. As DNA, the CDR3 is TGCGCCAGCAGTCAATCGACGCCTAGCGGAGCAAGAAGCACAGATACGCAGTATTTT.

This chain connects TRBV9 to TRBJ2-3; TRBD2 aligns across 7 bases. The J segment lost 2 bases and the V segment lost 0 bases, leaving 3 bases of the junction unmatched. CDR1 and CDR2 (germline): SGDLS, YYNGEE. CDR3 length equals 15 residues. CDR3 in amino acids: CASSVEAGITDTQYF. Written as DNA, the CDR3 is TGTGCCAGCAGCGTAGAAGCGGGGATCACAGATACGCAGTATTTT.

The chain is built from TRBV28 and TRBJ1-3, with no clear D. The germline gives CDR1 MDHEN, CDR2 SYDVKM. Trimming cost V 6 bases and J 0 bases, with 15 bases left between them. This CDR3 is built from 16 residues. The CDR3 sequence is CASRTSGSGSGNTIYF. As DNA, the CDR3 is TGTGCCAGCAGGACCTCCGGCTCGGGCTCTGGAAACACCATATATTTT.

The CDR3 coding sequence is TGTGCCAGCAGCTTGGGGACAGGCGGTCTTGATGGCTACACCTTC. Translated: CASSLGTGGLDGYTF. The rearrangement links TRBV13 to TRBJ1-2, with 8 bases identical to TRBD1. Germline values: CDR1 PRHDT, CDR2 FYEKMQ (reference sequence). The trim removed 3 bases at V and 6 bases at J, leaving 9 bases unmatched. The CDR3 sequence is 15 residues long.

The chain is built from TRBV9 and TRBJ1-1; TRBD1 is a possible D gene (5 bases). Germline loops: CDR1 SGDLS, CDR2 YYNGEE. V was shortened by 4 bases and J by 11 bases, with 15 bases between the two germline ends. This CDR3 spans 12 amino acids. The chain's CDR3 is CASSPRAGLAFF. The DNA of the CDR3 is TGTGCCAGCAGCCCCCGGGCAGGGTTGGCTTTCTTT.

The chain has TRBV7-2 and TRBJ1-1; TRBD1 might be the D (6 bases). The V gene's germline CDR1 is SGHTA and CDR2 FQGNSA. Trimming removed 5 bases from V and 1 base from J, with 20 bases in between. CDR3 size: 17 residues. The DNA of the CDR3 is TGTGCCAGCAGCCATCCGTGGGGGGGGCGAGGGAACACTGAAGCTTTCTTT. This translates into CASSHPWGGRGNTEAFF.

The rearrangement uses TRBV19 and TRBJ1-1, with unresolved D. CDR1 and CDR2 from the germline V gene are LNHDA and SQIVND (reference sequence). Trimming left V 7 bases short and J 5 bases short, with 17 bases between. The CDR3 sequence is 14 residues long. The CDR3 loop is CASTPQGVGTEAFF. Written as DNA, the CDR3 is TGTGCCAGTACCCCACAAGGAGTTGGAACTGAAGCTTTCTTT.

The chain links TRBV7-2 to TRBJ2-7, with D perhaps TRBD2 (5 bases). V was clipped by 1 base and J by 1 base, with 8 bases between them. The CDR3 loop spans 14 amino acids. Germline V gene sequence: CDR1 SGHTA, CDR2 FQGNSA. For the CDR3, the DNA is TGTGCCAGCAGCTTAGTGGGGAGATCCTACGAGCAGTACTTC. As protein: CASSLVGRSYEQYF.

This chain connects TRBV29-1 to TRBJ1-5; D perhaps matches TRBD1 (6 bases). V lost 5 bases and J lost 2, with 10 bases in between. Germline CDR1 SQVTM, CDR2 ANQGSEA. There are 13 residues in the CDR3. CDR3 amino acids: CSVRTAGNQPQHF. The CDR3 nucleotides are TGCAGCGTTCGGACAGCGGGCAATCAGCCCCAGCATTTT.

The gene calls are TRBV19 and TRBJ2-6, with 11 bases matching TRBD1. Germline CDR1 reads LNHDA; CDR2 reads SQIVND (reference sequence). The CDR3 contains 17 residues. Losses at the gene ends were 5 bases for V and 0 bases for J; bases not matched to a gene: 3. The chain's CDR3 is CASSGQGASSGANVLTF. The CDR3 nucleotides read TGTGCCAGTAGTGGACAGGGGGCGTCCTCTGGGGCCAACGTCCTGACTTTC.

The chain recombines TRBV9 with TRBJ2-5; 9 nucleotides align to TRBD1. CDR1 is SGDLS, CDR2 YYNGEE, per germline. This CDR3 comprises 16 residues. The V and J ends lost 4 bases and 2 bases, in that order; junction bases with no gene match: 9. CDR3 residues: CASSPVLDRGQETQYF. CDR3 in DNA: TGTGCCAGCAGCCCAGTACTAGACAGGGGGCAAGAGACCCAGTACTTC.

The sample holds many counts of this clone. The chain links TRBV11-3 to TRBJ2-7; TRBD1 is a possible D gene (6 bases). The CDR3 has 17 amino acids. Germline V gives CDR1 SGHNT, CDR2 YENEEA. The V end was cut by 0 bases, the J end by 3 bases, with 18 bases between. CDR3 sequence: CASSLDSLPTGIYEQYF. The CDR3 nucleotides read TGTGCCAGCAGCTTAGATTCTTTGCCTACAGGGATCTACGAGCAGTACTTC.

V gene TRBV9 combines with J gene TRBJ1-1, with D unclear. Germline-derived CDR1 and CDR2 are SGDLS and YYNGEE. CDR3 length: 15 residues. The V end lost 0 bases, the J end lost 1 base, and 10 bases lay between the germline ends. The CDR3 DNA follows: TGTGCCAGCAGCGTAGGAATGCCAGAGAACACTGAAGCTTTCTTT. Amino acids: CASSVGMPENTEAFF.

The rearrangement joins TRBV18 to TRBJ1-6; 8 positions agree with TRBD1. Unmatched junction bases numbered 7, after V lost 5 bases and J lost 7 bases. This CDR3 comprises 15 residues. CDR1 is KGHSH and CDR2 is LQKENI in the germline V gene. CDR3 amino acids: CASSIRGLGNSPLHF. The CDR3 coding sequence is TGTGCCAGCTCAATCAGGGGGCTAGGCAATTCACCCCTCCACTTT.